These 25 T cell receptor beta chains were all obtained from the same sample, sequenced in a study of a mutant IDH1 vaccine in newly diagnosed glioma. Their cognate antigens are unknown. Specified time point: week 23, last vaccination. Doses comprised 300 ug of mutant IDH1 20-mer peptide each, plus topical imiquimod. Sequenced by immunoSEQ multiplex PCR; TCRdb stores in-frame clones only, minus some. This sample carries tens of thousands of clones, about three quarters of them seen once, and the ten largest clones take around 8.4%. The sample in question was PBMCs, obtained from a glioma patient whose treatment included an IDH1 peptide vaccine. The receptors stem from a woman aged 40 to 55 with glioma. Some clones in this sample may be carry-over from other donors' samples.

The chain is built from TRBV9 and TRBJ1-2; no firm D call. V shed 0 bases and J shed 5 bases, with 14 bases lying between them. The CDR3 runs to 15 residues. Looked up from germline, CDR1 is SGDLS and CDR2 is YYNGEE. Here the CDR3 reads CASSVAPGSAYGYTF. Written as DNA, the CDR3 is TGTGCCAGCAGCGTAGCGCCGGGATCGGCTTATGGCTACACCTTC. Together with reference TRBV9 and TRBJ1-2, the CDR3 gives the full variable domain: DSGVTQTPKHLITATGQRVTLRCSPRSGDLSVYWYQQSLDQGLQFLIQYYNGEERAKGNILERFSAQQFPDLHSELNLSSLELGDSALYFCASSVAPGSAYGYTFGSGTRLTVV.

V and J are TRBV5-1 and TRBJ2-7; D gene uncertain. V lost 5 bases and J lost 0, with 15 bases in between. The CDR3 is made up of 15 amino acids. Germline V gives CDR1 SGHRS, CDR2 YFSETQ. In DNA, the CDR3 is TGCGCCAGCAGATTAACAGCGAGCGACTCCTACGAGCAGTACTTC. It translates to CASRLTASDSYEQYF.

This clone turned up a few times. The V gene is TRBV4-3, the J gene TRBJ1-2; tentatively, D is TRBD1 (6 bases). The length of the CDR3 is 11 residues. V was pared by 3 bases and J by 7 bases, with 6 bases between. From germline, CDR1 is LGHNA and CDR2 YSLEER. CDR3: CASSQGAGYTF. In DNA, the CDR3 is TGCGCCAGCAGCCAGGGGGCTGGCTACACCTTC.

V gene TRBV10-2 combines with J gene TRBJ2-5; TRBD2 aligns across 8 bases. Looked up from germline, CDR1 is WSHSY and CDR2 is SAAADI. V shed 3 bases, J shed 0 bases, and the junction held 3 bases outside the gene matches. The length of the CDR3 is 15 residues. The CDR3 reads CASSDIAGNQETQYF. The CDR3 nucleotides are TGCGCCAGCAGTGATATAGCGGGGAACCAAGAGACCCAGTACTTC.

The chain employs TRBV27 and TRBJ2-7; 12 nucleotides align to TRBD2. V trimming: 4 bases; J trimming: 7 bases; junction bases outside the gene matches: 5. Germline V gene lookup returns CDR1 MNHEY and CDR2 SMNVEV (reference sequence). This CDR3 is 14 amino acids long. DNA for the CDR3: TGTGCCAGCAGTTCGCTAGCGGGGGGGCTTGAGCAGTACTTC. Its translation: CASSSLAGGLEQYF.

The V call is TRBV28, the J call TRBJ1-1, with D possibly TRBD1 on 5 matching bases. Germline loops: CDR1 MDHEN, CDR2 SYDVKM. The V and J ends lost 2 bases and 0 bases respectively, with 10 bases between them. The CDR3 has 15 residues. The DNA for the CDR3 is TGTGCCAGCAGTTTACGGGCAGGGCTGAACACTGAAGCTTTCTTT. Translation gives CASSLRAGLNTEAFF.

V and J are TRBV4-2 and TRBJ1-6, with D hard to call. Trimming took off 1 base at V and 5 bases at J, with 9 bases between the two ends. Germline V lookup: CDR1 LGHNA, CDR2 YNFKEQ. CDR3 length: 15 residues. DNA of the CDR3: TGTGCCAGCAGCCAAGTTGACGGGGATAATTCACCCCTCCACTTT. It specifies CASSQVDGDNSPLHF.

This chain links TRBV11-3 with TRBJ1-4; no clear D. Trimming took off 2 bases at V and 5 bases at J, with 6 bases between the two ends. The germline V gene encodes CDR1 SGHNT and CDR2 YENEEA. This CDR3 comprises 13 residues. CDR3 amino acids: CASSLRGNEKLFF. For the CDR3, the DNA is TGTGCCAGCAGCTTACGAGGGAATGAAAAACTGTTTTTT.

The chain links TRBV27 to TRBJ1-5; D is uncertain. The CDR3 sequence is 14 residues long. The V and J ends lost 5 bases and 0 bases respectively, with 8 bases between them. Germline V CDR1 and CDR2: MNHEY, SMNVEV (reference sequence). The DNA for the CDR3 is TGTGCCAGCAGTATAGGGTATAGCAATCAGCCCCAGCATTTT. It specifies CASSIGYSNQPQHF.

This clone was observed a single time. Here the CDR3 reads CASTDRDSTDTQYF. CDR3 bases: TGTGCCAGTACTGATAGGGACAGCACAGATACGCAGTATTTT. V is TRBV19 and J is TRBJ2-3; D may match TRBD1 or TRBD2 (5 bases each). V was shortened by 7 bases and J by 0 bases, with 11 bases between the two germline ends. The CDR3 consists of 14 residues. From germline, CDR1 is LNHDA and CDR2 SQIVND (reference sequence). Drawing the rest from reference TRBV19 and TRBJ2-3, the complete variable domain is DGGITQSPKYLFRKEGQNVTLSCEQNLNHDAMYWYRQDPGQGLRLIYYSQIVNDFQKGDIAEGYSVSREKKESFPLTVTSAQKNPTAFYLCASTDRDSTDTQYFGPGTRLTVL.

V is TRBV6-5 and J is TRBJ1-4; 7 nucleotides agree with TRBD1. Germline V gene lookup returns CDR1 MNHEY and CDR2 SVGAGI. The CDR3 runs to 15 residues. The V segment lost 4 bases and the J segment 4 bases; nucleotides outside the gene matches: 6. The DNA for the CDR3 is TGTGCCAGCAGTTCGTCGGGACAGCTTAATGAAAAACTGTTTTTT. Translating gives CASSSSGQLNEKLFF.

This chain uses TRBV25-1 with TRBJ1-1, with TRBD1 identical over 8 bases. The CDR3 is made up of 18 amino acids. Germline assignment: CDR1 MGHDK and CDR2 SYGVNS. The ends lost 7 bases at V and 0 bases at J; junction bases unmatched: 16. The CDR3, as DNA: TGTGCCAGCACCCCAGGGGCAGGGGGCGAATGGCTGAACACTGAAGCTTTCTTT. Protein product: CASTPGAGGEWLNTEAFF.

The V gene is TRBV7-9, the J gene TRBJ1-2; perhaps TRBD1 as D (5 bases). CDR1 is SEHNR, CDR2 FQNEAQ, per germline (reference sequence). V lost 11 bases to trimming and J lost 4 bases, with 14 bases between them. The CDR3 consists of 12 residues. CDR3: CASGPGVYGYTF. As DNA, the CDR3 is TGTGCCTCGGGACCCGGGGTCTATGGCTACACCTTC.

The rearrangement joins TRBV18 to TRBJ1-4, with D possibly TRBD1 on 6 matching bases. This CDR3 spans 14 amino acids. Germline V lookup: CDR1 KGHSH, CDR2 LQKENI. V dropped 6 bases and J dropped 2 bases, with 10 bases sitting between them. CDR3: CASSPTGTNEKLFF. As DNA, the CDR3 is TGTGCCAGCTCGCCGACAGGCACTAATGAAAAACTGTTTTTT.

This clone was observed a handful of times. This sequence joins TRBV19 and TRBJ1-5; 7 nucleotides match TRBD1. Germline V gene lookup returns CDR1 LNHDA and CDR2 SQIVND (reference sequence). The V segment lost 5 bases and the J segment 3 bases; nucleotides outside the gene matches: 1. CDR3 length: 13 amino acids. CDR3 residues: CASSDRANQPQHF. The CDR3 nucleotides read TGTGCCAGTAGTGACAGGGCCAATCAGCCCCAGCATTTT.

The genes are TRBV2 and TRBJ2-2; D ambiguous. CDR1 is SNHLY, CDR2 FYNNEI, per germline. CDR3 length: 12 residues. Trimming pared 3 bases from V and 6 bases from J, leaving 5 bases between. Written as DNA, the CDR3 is TGTGCCAGCAGTGATATTTCCGGGGAGCTGTTTTTT. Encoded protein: CASSDISGELFF.

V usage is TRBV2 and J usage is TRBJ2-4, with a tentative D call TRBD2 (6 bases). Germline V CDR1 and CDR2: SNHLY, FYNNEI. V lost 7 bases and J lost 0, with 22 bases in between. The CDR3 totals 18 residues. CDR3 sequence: CASKTDRGGSLAKNIQYF. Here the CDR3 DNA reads TGTGCCAGCAAAACGGACCGGGGAGGCTCCCTAGCCAAAAACATTCAGTACTTC.

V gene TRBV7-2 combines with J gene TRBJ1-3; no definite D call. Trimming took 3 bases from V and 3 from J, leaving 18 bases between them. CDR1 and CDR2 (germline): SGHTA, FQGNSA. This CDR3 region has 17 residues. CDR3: CASSLEAPFIHGNTIYF. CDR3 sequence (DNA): TGTGCCAGCAGCTTGGAAGCTCCTTTCATTCATGGAAACACCATATATTTT.

The CDR3 sequence: CASSPTPDIYNEQFF. DNA of the CDR3: TGCGCCAGCAGCCCGACTCCCGATATCTACAATGAGCAGTTCTTC. The V call is TRBV5-1, the J call TRBJ2-1, with D uncertain. V shed 4 bases and J shed 3 bases, with 14 bases lying between them. The CDR3 is 15 amino acids. The V gene's germline CDR1 is SGHRS and CDR2 YFSETQ. The full variable domain, with the rest looked up from reference TRBV5-1 and TRBJ2-1, is KAGVTQTPRYLIKTRGQQVTLSCSPISGHRSVSWYQQTPGQGLQFLFEYFSETQRNKGNFPGRFSGRQFSNSRSEMNVSTLELGDSALYLCASSPTPDIYNEQFFGPGTRLTVL.

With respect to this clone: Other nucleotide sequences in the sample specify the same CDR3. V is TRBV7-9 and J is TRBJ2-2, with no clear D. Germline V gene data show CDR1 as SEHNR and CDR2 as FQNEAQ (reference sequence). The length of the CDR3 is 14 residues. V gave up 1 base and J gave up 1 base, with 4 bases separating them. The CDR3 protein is CASSLGQNTGELFF. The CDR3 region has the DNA TGTGCCAGCAGCTTAGGTCAGAACACCGGGGAGCTGTTTTTT.

The CDR3 reads CASSPRGDYNEQFF. CDR3 nucleotides: TGCGCCAGCAGCCCCCGCGGTGACTACAATGAGCAGTTCTTC. The V gene is TRBV4-1, the J gene TRBJ2-1; no reliable D call. V lost 4 bases, J lost 3 bases, and 10 bases lay in between. Germline CDR1 is MGHRA and CDR2 is YSYEKL. The CDR3 runs to 14 residues.

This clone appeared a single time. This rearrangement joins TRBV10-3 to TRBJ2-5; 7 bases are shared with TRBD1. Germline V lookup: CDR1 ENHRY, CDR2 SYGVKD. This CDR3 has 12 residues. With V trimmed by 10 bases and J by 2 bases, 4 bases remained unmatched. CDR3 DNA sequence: TGTGCCACCCGACAGGGTCAAGAGACCCAGTACTTC. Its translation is CATRQGQETQYF.

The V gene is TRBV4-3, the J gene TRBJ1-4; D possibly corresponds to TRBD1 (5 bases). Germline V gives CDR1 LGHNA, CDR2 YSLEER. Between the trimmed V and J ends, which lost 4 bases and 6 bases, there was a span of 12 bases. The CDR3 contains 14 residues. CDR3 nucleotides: TGCGCCAGCAGCCTGGGGGGAGCACATGAAAAACTGTTTTTT. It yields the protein CASSLGGAHEKLFF.

The CDR3 DNA sequence: TGTGCCAGCTCCGTCGGAGGTCAGCCCCAGCATTTT. It is translated as CASSVGGQPQHF. The rearrangement joins TRBV18 to TRBJ1-5, with unresolved D. CDR3 size: 12 residues. The V and J ends lost 6 bases and 6 bases respectively, with 9 bases between them. Germline V gene data show CDR1 as KGHSH and CDR2 as LQKENI.

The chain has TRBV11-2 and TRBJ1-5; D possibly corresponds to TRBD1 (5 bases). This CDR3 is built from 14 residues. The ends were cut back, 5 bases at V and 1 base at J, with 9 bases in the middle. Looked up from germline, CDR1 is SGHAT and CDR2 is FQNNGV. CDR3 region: CASSPQGSNQPQHF. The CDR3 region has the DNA TGTGCCAGCAGCCCCCAGGGAAGCAATCAGCCCCAGCATTTT.